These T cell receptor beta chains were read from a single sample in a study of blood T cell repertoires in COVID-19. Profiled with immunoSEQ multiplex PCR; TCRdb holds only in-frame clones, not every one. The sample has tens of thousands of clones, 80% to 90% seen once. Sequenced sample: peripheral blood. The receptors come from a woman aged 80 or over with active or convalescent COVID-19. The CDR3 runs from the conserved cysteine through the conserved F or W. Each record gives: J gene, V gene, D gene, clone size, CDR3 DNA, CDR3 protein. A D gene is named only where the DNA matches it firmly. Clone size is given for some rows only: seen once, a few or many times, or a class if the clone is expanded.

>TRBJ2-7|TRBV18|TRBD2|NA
TGTGCCAGCTCAGGGACTAGCGGTTACGAGCAGTACTTC
CASSGTSGYEQYF
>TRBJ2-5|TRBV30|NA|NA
TGTGCCTGGAGGGAGGACAGTGCGGGTTACTTC
CAWREDSAGYF
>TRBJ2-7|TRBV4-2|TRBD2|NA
TGTGCCAGCAGCCCTTCTAGCGGCATCTCCTACGAGCAGTACTTC
CASSPSSGISYEQYF
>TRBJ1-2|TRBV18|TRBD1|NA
TGTGCCAGCTCACCCGGACAGGGTCGGGGCTACACCTTC
CASSPGQGRGYTF
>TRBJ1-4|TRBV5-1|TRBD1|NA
TGCGCCAGCAGCTTGGGGACAGGGAATGAAAAACTGTTTTTT
CASSLGTGNEKLFF
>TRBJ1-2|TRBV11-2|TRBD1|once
TGTGCCAGCAGCCTTACTTTGGGACAGGCCTATGGCTACACCTTC
CASSLTLGQAYGYTF
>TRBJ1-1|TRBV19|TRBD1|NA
TGTGCCTGGCGACAGGGGGCAGTGACGAACCTCAACACTGAAGCTTTCTTT
CAWRQGAVTNLNTEAFF
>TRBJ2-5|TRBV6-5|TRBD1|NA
TGTGCCAGCAGTAGGGACAGGGGGCGCTTTGAGACCCAGTACTTC
CASSRDRGRFETQYF
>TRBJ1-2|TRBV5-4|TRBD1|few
TGTGCCAGCAGCCCTAGGGCAGGGGGCGTCTATGGCTACACCTTC
CASSPRAGGVYGYTF
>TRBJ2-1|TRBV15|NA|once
TGTGCCACCAGCAGACTTTTTGAGTTGAGTGCCTACAATGAGCAGTTCTTC
CATSRLFELSAYNEQFF
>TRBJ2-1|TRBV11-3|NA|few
TGTGCCAGCAGCTTAGAAACAGCGGCCACCAATGAGCAGTTCTTC
CASSLETAATNEQFF
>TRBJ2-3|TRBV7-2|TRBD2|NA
TGTGCCAGCAGCTTAGATGTAGGCGCGGGGGGGCTAGATTTT
CASSLDVGAGGLDF
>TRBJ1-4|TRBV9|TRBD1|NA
TGTGCCAGCAGCGTATCGCGACAGGGGGATGAAAAACTGTTTTTT
CASSVSRQGDEKLFF
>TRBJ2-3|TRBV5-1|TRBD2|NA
TGCGCCAGCAGAGAGCGGGGGGACCCCACAGATACGCAGTATTTT
CASRERGDPTDTQYF
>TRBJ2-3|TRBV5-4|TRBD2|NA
TGTGTTGCGGGGGGGTCGGCTACGCAGTATTTT
CVAGGSATQYF
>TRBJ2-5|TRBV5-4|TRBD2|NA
TGTGCCAGCAGCTTGAGGACTAGCGCCCTCCAAGAGACCCAGTACTTC
CASSLRTSALQETQYF
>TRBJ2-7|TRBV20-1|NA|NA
TGCAGTGCTTCACTAAACTACGAGCAGTACTTC
CSASLNYEQYF
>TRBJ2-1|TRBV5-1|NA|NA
TGCGCCAGCAGCTCGCGGGCGGGCTCTAACAATGAGCAGTTCTTC
CASSSRAGSNNEQFF
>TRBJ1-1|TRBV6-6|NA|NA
TGTGCCAGCAGTTACGGGAGGGCCGTGAACACTGAAGCTTTCTTT
CASSYGRAVNTEAFF
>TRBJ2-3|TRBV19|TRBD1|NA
TGTGCCAGTAGTATGGGACAGGGGACAGATACGCAGTATTTT
CASSMGQGTDTQYF
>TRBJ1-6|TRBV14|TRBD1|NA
TGTGCCAGCAGCCAGGGGTGGACAGGGGGGGGTTCACCCCTCCACTTT
CASSQGWTGGGSPLHF
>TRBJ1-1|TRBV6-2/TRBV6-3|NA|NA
TGTGCCAGCAGTTACCATGACAGGAACACTGAAGCTTTCTTT
CASSYHDRNTEAFF
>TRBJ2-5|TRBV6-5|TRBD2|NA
TGTGCCAGCAGTCGGGGGGGCCAAGAGACCCAGTACTTC
CASSRGGQETQYF
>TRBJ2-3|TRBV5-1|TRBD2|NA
TGCGCCAGCAGCAGTCCGGTGACTAGCGGGGGGCGCTGGGGCACAGATACGCAGTATTTT
CASSSPVTSGGRWGTDTQYF
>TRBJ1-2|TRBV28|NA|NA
TGTGCCAGCAGATTCGGGGTAGGCTACACCTTC
CASRFGVGYTF
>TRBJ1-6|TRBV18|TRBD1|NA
TGTGCCAGCTCACCACCCTTGGGACAGACTAATTCACCCCTCCACTTT
CASSPPLGQTNSPLHF
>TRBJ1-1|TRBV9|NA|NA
TGTGCCAGCAGCGTAGGAACGGTGAACACTGAAGCTTTCTTT
CASSVGTVNTEAFF
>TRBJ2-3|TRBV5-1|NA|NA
TGCGCCAGCAGCCCAGGGGCTTTCTCCCACACAGATACGCAGTATTTT
CASSPGAFSHTDTQYF
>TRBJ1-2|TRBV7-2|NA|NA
TGTGCCAGCAGCGCGGCGGGCTTCACGGGGGGCTACACCTTC
CASSAAGFTGGYTF
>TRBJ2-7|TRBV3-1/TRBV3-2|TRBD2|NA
TGTGCCAGCAGCCAAGAGTGGGAGGGCTACGAGCAGTACTTC
CASSQEWEGYEQYF
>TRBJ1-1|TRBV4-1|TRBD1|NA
TGCGCCAGCAGCCAGGGCACTCCTGGGACAGTCAAAGCTTTCTTT
CASSQGTPGTVKAFF
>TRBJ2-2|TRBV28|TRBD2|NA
TGTGCCAGCATAGAACTAGCGAACGGGGAGCTGTTTTTT
CASIELANGELFF
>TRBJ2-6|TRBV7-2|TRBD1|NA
TGTGCCAGCAGCCTGGAGTTCAGACAGGGGGTAGACGTCCTGACTTTC
CASSLEFRQGVDVLTF
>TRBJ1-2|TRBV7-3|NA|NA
TGTGCCAGCAGCTTATCTGCCGGACAGTCAGATGGCTACACCTTC
CASSLSAGQSDGYTF
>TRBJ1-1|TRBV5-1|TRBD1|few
TGCGCCAGCAGCCGGATCGGTGGGACAGTGCAATTTGGCACTGAAGCTTTCTTT
CASSRIGGTVQFGTEAFF
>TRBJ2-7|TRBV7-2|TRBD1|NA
TGTGCCAGCAGCTTAACAGGGGACTCCTACGAGCAGTACTTC
CASSLTGDSYEQYF
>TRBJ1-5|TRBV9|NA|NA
TGTGCCAGCAGCCCTTACTATAGCAATCAGCCCCAGCATTTT
CASSPYYSNQPQHF